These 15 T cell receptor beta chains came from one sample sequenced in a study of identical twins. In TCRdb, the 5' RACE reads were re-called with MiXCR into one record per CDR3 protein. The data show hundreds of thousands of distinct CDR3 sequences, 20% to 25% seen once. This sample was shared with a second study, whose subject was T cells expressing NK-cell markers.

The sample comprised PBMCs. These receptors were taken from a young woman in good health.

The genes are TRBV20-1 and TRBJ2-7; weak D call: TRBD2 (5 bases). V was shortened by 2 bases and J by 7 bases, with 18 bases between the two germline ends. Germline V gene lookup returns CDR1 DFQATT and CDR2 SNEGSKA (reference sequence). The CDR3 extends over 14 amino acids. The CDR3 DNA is TGCAGTGCTAGACCCTCCCTAGCCCCTTGGGAGCAGTACTTC. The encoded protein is CSARPSLAPWEQYF.

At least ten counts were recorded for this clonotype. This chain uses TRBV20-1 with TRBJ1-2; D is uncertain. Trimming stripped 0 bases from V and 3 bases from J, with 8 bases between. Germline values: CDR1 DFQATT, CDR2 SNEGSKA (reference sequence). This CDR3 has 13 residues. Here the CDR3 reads CSAREDTYYGYTF. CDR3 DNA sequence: TGCAGTGCTAGAGAAGATACCTACTATGGCTACACCTTC.

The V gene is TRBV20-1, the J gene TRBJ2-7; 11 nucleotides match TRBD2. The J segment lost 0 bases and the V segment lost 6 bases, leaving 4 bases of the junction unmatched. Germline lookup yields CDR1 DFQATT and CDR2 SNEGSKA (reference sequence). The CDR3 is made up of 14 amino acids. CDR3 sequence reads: CSAATSGGSYEQYF. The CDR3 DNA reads TGCAGTGCCGCTACTAGCGGGGGCTCCTACGAGCAGTACTTC.

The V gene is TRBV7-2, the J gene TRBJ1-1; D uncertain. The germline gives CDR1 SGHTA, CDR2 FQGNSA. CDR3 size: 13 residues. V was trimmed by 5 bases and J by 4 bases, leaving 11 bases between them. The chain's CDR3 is CASSVSSGTEAFF. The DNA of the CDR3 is TGTGCCAGCAGCGTCAGCAGTGGCACTGAAGCTTTCTTT.

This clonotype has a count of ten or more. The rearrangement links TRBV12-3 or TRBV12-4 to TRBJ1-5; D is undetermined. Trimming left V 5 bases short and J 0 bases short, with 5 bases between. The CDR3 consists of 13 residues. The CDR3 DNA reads TGTGCCAGCAGTCCAGCTAGCAATCAGCCCCAGCATTTT. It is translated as CASSPASNQPQHF.

CDR3 residues: CASSLIAGSNTGELFF. DNA of the CDR3: TGTGCCAGCAGCTTAATAGCAGGGTCGAACACCGGGGAGCTGTTTTTT. The V gene is TRBV11-2, the J gene TRBJ2-2, with D tentatively TRBD1 (5 bases). V lost 2 bases and J 0 bases, leaving 10 bases between the germline ends. The germline V gene encodes CDR1 SGHAT and CDR2 FQNNGV. CDR3 length: 16 amino acids.

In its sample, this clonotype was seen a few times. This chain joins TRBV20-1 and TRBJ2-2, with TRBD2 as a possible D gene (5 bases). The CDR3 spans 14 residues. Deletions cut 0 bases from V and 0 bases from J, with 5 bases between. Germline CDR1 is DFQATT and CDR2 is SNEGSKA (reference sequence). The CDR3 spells CSAREAANTGELFF. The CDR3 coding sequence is TGCAGTGCTAGAGAAGCGGCGAACACCGGGGAGCTGTTTTTT.

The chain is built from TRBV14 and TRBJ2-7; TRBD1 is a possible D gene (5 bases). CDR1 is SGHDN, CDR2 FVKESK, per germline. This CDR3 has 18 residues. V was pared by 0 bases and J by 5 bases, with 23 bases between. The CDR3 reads CASSQEGVFGSHDHEQYF. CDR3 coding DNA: TGTGCCAGCAGCCAAGAAGGGGTTTTCGGCAGCCACGACCACGAGCAGTACTTC.

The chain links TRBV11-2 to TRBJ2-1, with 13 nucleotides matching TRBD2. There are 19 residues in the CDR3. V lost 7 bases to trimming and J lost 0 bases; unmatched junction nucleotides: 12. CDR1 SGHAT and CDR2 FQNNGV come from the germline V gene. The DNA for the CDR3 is TGTGCCAGCACCCGGACTAGCGGGAGCCAACTTAGCTCCTACAATGAGCAGTTCTTC. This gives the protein CASTRTSGSQLSSYNEQFF.

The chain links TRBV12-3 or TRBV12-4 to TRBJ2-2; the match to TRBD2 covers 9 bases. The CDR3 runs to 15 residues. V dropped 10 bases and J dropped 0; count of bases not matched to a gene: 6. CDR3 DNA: TGTGCCACAAGCGGGGGGCCGACGAACACCGGGGAGCTGTTTTTT. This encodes CATSGGPTNTGELFF.

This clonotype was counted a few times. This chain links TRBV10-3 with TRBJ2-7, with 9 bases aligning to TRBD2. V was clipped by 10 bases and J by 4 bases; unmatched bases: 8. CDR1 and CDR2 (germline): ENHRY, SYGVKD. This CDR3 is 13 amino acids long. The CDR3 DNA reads TGTGCCAGTTTAGCGGGAGTGGGGTACGAGCAGTACTTC. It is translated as CASLAGVGYEQYF.

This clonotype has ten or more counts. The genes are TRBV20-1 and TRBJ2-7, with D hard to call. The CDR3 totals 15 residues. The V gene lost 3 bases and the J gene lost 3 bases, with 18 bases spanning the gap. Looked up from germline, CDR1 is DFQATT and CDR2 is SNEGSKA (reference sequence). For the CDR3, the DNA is TGCAGTGCTAGTAATCCAGGCTGGGGAATCTACGAGCAGTACTTC. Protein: CSASNPGWGIYEQYF.

The CDR3 sequence is CASSPREGEQFF. The CDR3 nucleotides read TGTGCCAGCAGCCCTCGGGAGGGTGAGCAGTTCTTC. The rearrangement uses TRBV7-2 and TRBJ2-1, with 8 bases that match TRBD2. Germline CDR1 is SGHTA and CDR2 is FQGNSA. V gave up 5 bases and J gave up 9 bases; unmatched junction bases: 3. This CDR3 comprises 12 residues.

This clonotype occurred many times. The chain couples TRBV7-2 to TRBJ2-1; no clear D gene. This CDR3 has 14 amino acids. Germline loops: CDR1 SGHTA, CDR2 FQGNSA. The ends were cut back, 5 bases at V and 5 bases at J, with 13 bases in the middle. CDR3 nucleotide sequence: TGTGCCAGCAGCCCTGACCGGGCCAACAATGAGCAGTTCTTC. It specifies CASSPDRANNEQFF. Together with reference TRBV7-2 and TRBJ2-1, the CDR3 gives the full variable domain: GAGVSQSPSNKVTEKGKDVELRCDPISGHTALYWYRQSLGQGLEFLIYFQGNSAPDKSGLPSDRFSAERTGGSVSTLTIQRTQQEDSAVYLCASSPDRANNEQFFGPGTRLTVL.

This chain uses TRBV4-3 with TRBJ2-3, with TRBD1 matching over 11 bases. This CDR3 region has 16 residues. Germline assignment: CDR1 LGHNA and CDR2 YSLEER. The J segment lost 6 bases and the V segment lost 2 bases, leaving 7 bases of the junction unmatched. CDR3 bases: TGCGCCAGCAGCCAAACCGCCGGGACAGGGGGGGATACGCAGTATTTT. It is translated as CASSQTAGTGGDTQYF.